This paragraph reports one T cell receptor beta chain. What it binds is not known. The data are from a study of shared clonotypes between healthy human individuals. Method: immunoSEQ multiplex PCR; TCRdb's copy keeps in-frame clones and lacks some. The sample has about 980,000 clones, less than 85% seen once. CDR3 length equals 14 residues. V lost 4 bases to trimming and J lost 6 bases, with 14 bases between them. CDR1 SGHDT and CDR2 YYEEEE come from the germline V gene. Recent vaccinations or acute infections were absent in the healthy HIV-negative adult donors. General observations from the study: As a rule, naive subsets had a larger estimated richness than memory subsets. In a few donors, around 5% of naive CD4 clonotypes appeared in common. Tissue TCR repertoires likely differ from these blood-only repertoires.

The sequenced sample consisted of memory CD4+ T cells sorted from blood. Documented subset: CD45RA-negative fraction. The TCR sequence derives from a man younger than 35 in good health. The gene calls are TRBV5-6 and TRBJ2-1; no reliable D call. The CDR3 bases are TGTGCCAGCAGCCCTATGGGCAGGATCAATGAGCAGTTCTTC. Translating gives CASSPMGRINEQFF.